Below are 27 T cell receptor beta chains sequenced from a single sample in a study of Ad26.COV2.S vaccination and SARS-CoV-2 variants. Only in-frame clones appear in the TCRdb table, and some are missing; sequencing was by immunoSEQ multiplex PCR. The table shows approximately 410,000 clones, with roughly 90% occurring only once. Stated treatment: 15 to 20 received Ad26.COV2.S at low or high dose, single or two shots; about 5 received placebo; per-sample allocation not given. The samples were gathered on day 63 after the first injection of vaccine or placebo. This material consisted of peripheral blood, taken in a trial of Ad26.COV2.S vaccine versus placebo. Source of these receptors: a person aged 18-60 years who received the Ad26.COV2.S COVID-19 vaccine or a placebo.

The chain is built from TRBV28 and TRBJ2-3; TRBD1 matches 7 bases. Germline CDR1 MDHEN, CDR2 SYDVKM. J was trimmed by 2 bases and V by 5 bases; bases with no gene match: 7. The CDR3 loop spans 15 amino acids. DNA of the CDR3: TGTGCCAGCAGTACTAGACAGGGTATCACAGATACGCAGTATTTT. Its translation: CASSTRQGITDTQYF.

This clone was detected only a few times. This chain uses TRBV5-1 with TRBJ2-2; D ambiguous. This CDR3 region has 15 residues. Germline lookup yields CDR1 SGHRS and CDR2 YFSETQ. V was clipped by 3 bases and J by 4 bases, with 13 bases between them. In DNA form, the CDR3 reads TGCGCCAGCAGCTGGATCTCGTTTGGCACCGGGGAGCTGTTTTTT. The encoded protein is CASSWISFGTGELFF. The full variable domain, with the rest looked up from reference TRBV5-1 and TRBJ2-2, is KAGVTQTPRYLIKTRGQQVTLSCSPISGHRSVSWYQQTPGQGLQFLFEYFSETQRNKGNFPGRFSGRQFSNSRSEMNVSTLELGDSALYLCASSWISFGTGELFFGEGSRLTVL.

This clone has just one count. This rearrangement joins TRBV2 to TRBJ1-6, with a weak D call TRBD1 (6 bases). V gave up 5 bases and J gave up 7 bases, with 15 bases separating them. The CDR3 is 15 amino acids. The germline gives CDR1 SNHLY, CDR2 FYNNEI. CDR3 residues: CASSFQGQGNSPLHF. The CDR3 region has the DNA TGTGCCAGCAGTTTCCAGGGGCAGGGGAATTCACCCCTCCACTTT.

This clone has at least ten counts. The chain is built from TRBV6-2 or TRBV6-3 and TRBJ1-5; the D gene is possibly TRBD1 (6 bases). The CDR3 sequence is 15 residues long. Germline V gene data show CDR1 as MNHEY and CDR2 as SVGEGT. V shed 6 bases and J shed 1 base, with 13 bases lying between them. For the CDR3, the DNA is TGTGCCAGCAGCCGAGGGGGGGACAGCAATCAGCCCCAGCATTTT. Translating it yields CASSRGGDSNQPQHF.

This chain joins TRBV28 and TRBJ1-6; possible D gene TRBD1, 6 bases. The ends were cut back, 10 bases at V and 6 bases at J, with 10 bases in the middle. The germline V gene encodes CDR1 MDHEN and CDR2 SYDVKM. The CDR3 has 12 amino acids. The DNA for the CDR3 is TGTGCCACGGGGGCGAGTAATTCACCCCTCCACTTT. As protein: CATGASNSPLHF.

The chain combines TRBV14 with TRBJ2-7; 8 bases are shared with TRBD1. This CDR3 has 15 residues. After removal of 2 bases from V and 5 bases from J, the junction contained 8 bases not matched to a gene. Germline CDR1 SGHDN, CDR2 FVKESK. The CDR3 DNA follows: TGTGCCAGCAGCCAAATGAACAGGGGGACCCACGAGCAGTACTTC. It encodes CASSQMNRGTHEQYF.

The chain has TRBV18 and TRBJ2-3; a possible D gene is TRBD2 (7 bases). Trimming cost V 6 bases and J 1 base, with 14 bases left between them. This CDR3 has 15 amino acids. Germline CDR1 is KGHSH and CDR2 is LQKENI. The CDR3 loop reads CASSLAGGRTDTQYF. In nucleotides, the CDR3 is TGTGCCAGCTCCCTAGCCGGGGGGCGCACAGATACGCAGTATTTT.

CDR3 in amino acids: CASSYTRDPTGNTIYF. For the CDR3, the DNA is TGTGCCAGCAGTTATACCCGGGACCCCACTGGAAACACCATATATTTT. The chain links TRBV4-2 to TRBJ1-3, with a possible D match to TRBD1 (5 bases). Germline-derived CDR1 and CDR2 are LGHNA and YNFKEQ. The CDR3 spans 16 residues. Trimming cost V 6 bases and J 2 bases, with 17 bases left between them.

The chain links TRBV6-6 to TRBJ1-6; 8 bases fit TRBD1. Germline CDR1 and CDR2: MNHNY and SVGAGI (reference sequence). V lost 6 bases to trimming and J lost 9 bases; unmatched junction nucleotides: 1. The CDR3 sequence is 12 residues long. The CDR3 here is CASRTGVSPLHF. For the CDR3, the DNA is TGTGCCAGCAGGACAGGGGTTTCACCCCTCCACTTT.

This clone was counted a single time. The rearrangement uses TRBV11-2 and TRBJ2-2; perhaps TRBD1 as D (5 bases). Germline V gives CDR1 SGHAT, CDR2 FQNNGV. The CDR3 length is 17 residues. Trimming removed 3 bases at V and 5 bases at J, with 19 bases between. The CDR3 loop reads CASSFSAARGRTGELFF. The CDR3 nucleotides are TGTGCCAGCAGCTTTTCGGCCGCAAGGGGTAGGACCGGGGAGCTGTTTTTT.

The rearrangement uses TRBV7-9 and TRBJ2-7; TRBD2 is a possible D gene (6 bases). The germline V and J ends were trimmed by 5 bases and 5 bases, with 22 bases remaining between them. CDR1 is SEHNR and CDR2 is FQNEAQ in the germline V gene (reference sequence). CDR3 length: 16 amino acids. CDR3 region: CASSAAPAGPLDEQYF. In DNA, the CDR3 is TGTGCCAGCAGCGCCGCCCCCGCGGGACCTTTAGACGAGCAGTACTTC.

V is TRBV1 and J is TRBJ2-1. TRBV1 is a pseudogene. CDR3 size: 9 residues. The CDR3 sequence is CTSSRMGFF. For the CDR3, the DNA is TGCACCAGCAGCCGGATGGGGTTCTTC.

Here the CDR3 reads CASSQKRASGEEKLFF. The CDR3 region has the DNA TGCGCCAGCAGCCAAAAGAGAGCCTCCGGGGAGGAAAAACTGTTTTTT. This chain links TRBV4-1 with TRBJ1-4; D gene ambiguous. CDR1 MGHRA and CDR2 YSYEKL come from the germline V gene. Between the trimmed V and J ends, which lost 2 bases and 8 bases, there was a span of 18 bases. The CDR3 runs 16 residues.

This chain connects TRBV4-2 to TRBJ2-3; D is possibly TRBD2 (6 bases). Germline values: CDR1 LGHNA, CDR2 YNFKEQ. Trimming pared 5 bases from V and 5 bases from J, leaving 11 bases between. This CDR3 is built from 13 residues. The CDR3, as DNA: TGTGCCAGCAGCGGCAGGCGGGGAGATACGCAGTATTTT. Protein: CASSGRRGDTQYF.

This chain uses TRBV7-2 with TRBJ2-3; 10 positions agree with TRBD2. The CDR3 is 18 residues long. Trimming at V came to 7 bases and at J to 3 bases, leaving 16 bases not matched to a gene. Germline-derived CDR1 and CDR2 are SGHTA and FQGNSA. The CDR3 region has the DNA TGTGCCAGCACCTCTCCAAGGGGCGAGCGGGGGGGGACAGATACGCAGTATTTT. Translated, it gives CASTSPRGERGGTDTQYF. Filled out from reference TRBV7-2 and TRBJ2-3, the complete variable domain reads GAGVSQSPSNKVTEKGKDVELRCDPISGHTALYWYRQSLGQGLEFLIYFQGNSAPDKSGLPSDRFSAERTGGSVSTLTIQRTQQEDSAVYLCASTSPRGERGGTDTQYFGPGTRLTVL.

This chain uses TRBV6-2 or TRBV6-3 with TRBJ1-4, with D possibly TRBD1 on 6 matching bases. Germline loops: CDR1 MNHEY, CDR2 SVGEGT. The CDR3 sequence is 14 residues long. The ends were cut back, 2 bases at V and 7 bases at J, with 11 bases in the middle. The CDR3 here is CASSYLQGGEKLFF. The CDR3 nucleotides read TGTGCCAGCAGTTACCTACAGGGCGGTGAAAAACTGTTTTTT.

In this sample, this clone turned up once. The genes are TRBV10-3 and TRBJ1-2; 7 nucleotides agree with TRBD1. V gave up 6 bases and J gave up 2 bases; unmatched junction bases: 6. The germline CDR1 and CDR2 sequences are ENHRY and SYGVKD. The CDR3 has 14 residues. For the CDR3, the DNA is TGTGCCATCAGCGCGACAGGGACAAACTATGGCTACACCTTC. Amino acid sequence: CAISATGTNYGYTF.

The V and J genes are TRBV18 and TRBJ2-7, with 7 bases aligning to TRBD2. The ends lost 0 bases at V and 3 bases at J; junction bases unmatched: 8. Germline CDR1 is KGHSH and CDR2 is LQKENI. CDR3 length equals 16 residues. The CDR3 reads CASSPPGGGGYYEQYF. CDR3 nucleotide sequence: TGTGCCAGCTCACCACCGGGCGGGGGAGGTTACTACGAGCAGTACTTC.

The chain has TRBV7-2 and TRBJ2-3; 8 bases map to TRBD1. Germline V lookup: CDR1 SGHTA, CDR2 FQGNSA. V lost 1 base to trimming and J lost 4 bases; unmatched junction nucleotides: 10. The CDR3 length is 17 residues. The CDR3 reads CASSLGLDRGRSDTQYF. DNA for the CDR3: TGTGCCAGCAGCTTAGGACTCGACAGGGGAAGGTCAGATACGCAGTATTTT.

The chain employs TRBV5-1 and TRBJ2-5; no reliable D call. This CDR3 contains 13 residues. Germline-derived CDR1 and CDR2 are SGHRS and YFSETQ. The V end lost 3 bases, the J end lost 2 bases, and 8 bases lay between the germline ends. The CDR3 DNA is TGCGCCAGCAGCTGGGGTCCTCAAGAGACCCAGTACTTC. This translates into CASSWGPQETQYF.

The chain is built from TRBV18 and TRBJ2-5; D tentatively fits TRBD1 or TRBD2 (5 bases each). Germline assignment: CDR1 KGHSH and CDR2 LQKENI. CDR3 size: 16 residues. Trimming took off 3 bases at V and 1 base at J, with 15 bases between the two ends. The CDR3 here is CASSPRGRAFQETQYF. The CDR3, as DNA: TGTGCCAGCTCACCCCGGGGCCGGGCTTTCCAAGAGACCCAGTACTTC.

Notes on this clone: The same CDR3 can be traced to other DNA sequences in this sample. The chain uses TRBV12-3 or TRBV12-4 and TRBJ1-1; D possibly corresponds to TRBD1 (5 bases). V shed 5 bases and J shed 0 bases, with 7 bases lying between them. The CDR3 length is 13 residues. The chain's CDR3 is CASSPTVNTEAFF. The CDR3 coding sequence is TGTGCCAGCAGTCCGACAGTGAACACTGAAGCTTTCTTT.

This chain joins TRBV9 and TRBJ1-2, with TRBD1 identical over 7 bases. Per germline, CDR1 SGDLS and CDR2 YYNGEE. The CDR3 is 14 residues long. V gave up 4 bases and J gave up 5 bases; unmatched junction bases: 8. Here the CDR3 DNA reads TGTGCCAGCAGCCCCACAGGGGACGCGTATGGCTACACCTTC. Protein: CASSPTGDAYGYTF.

This chain links TRBV7-9 with TRBJ1-6; no clear D. Germline-derived CDR1 and CDR2 are SEHNR and FQNEAQ (reference sequence). This CDR3 is 16 amino acids long. Trimming left V 5 bases short and J 4 bases short, with 15 bases between. This chain's CDR3 is CASSPVAVKYNSPLHF. The CDR3 nucleotides read TGTGCCAGCAGCCCCGTGGCAGTAAAATATAATTCACCCCTCCACTTT. The full variable domain, in which reference TRBV7-9 and TRBJ1-6 provide the parts outside the CDR3, is DTGVSQNPRHKITKRGQNVTFRCDPISEHNRLYWYRQTLGQGPEFLTYFQNEAQLEKSRLLSDRFSAERPKGSFSTLEIQRTEQGDSAMYLCASSPVAVKYNSPLHFGNGTRLTVT.

The chain combines TRBV6-5 with TRBJ1-2; tentative D call: TRBD1 (5 bases). Germline CDR1 is MNHEY and CDR2 is SVGAGI. V dropped 8 bases and J dropped 4 bases, with 20 bases sitting between them. The CDR3 is made up of 15 amino acids. The CDR3 coding sequence is TGTGCCAGCGGAACCTTCCCAGGGCGGGTCTATGGCTACACCTTC. It specifies CASGTFPGRVYGYTF.

CDR3 nucleotide sequence: TGTGCCAGCAGAGGACAGGGCCTAGGCTATGGCTACACCTTC. Translation gives CASRGQGLGYGYTF. The chain combines TRBV2 with TRBJ1-2; 8 nucleotides line up with TRBD1. The V and J ends lost 6 bases and 4 bases, in that order; junction bases with no gene match: 7. The CDR3 has 14 amino acids. Per the germline V gene, CDR1 is SNHLY and CDR2 is FYNNEI.

The chain employs TRBV30 and TRBJ1-2; D is uncertain. Trimming removed 5 bases at V and 4 bases at J, with 11 bases between. The length of the CDR3 is 12 residues. Germline V CDR1 and CDR2: GTSNPN, SVGIG (reference sequence). CDR3 amino acids: CAWAGGSYGYTF. The CDR3 coding sequence is TGTGCCTGGGCGGGCGGGTCCTATGGCTACACCTTC.